This T cell receptor (beta chain) was retrieved from a study of blood T cell repertoires in COVID-19. Study in general: PBMCs, B-cell-depleted T cells, or T cells provided the cDNA or gDNA that made up the material.

Original processing notes: Amplifying reference gene primers gave estimates of nucleated cell counts. Measured with immunoSEQ multiplex PCR; TCRdb has only the in-frame clones, and not every one. The V and J calls and clone size were taken over from that table, and D and trimming were inferred from the DNA. This sample has some 150,000 clones, with over 80% found just once. The CDR3 has 14 residues. CDR1 and CDR2 (germline): SGHVS, FQNEAQ. J was trimmed by 4 bases and V by 5 bases; bases with no gene match: 5. The gene calls are TRBV7-8 and TRBJ1-1, with TRBD1 matching 9 bases. Sequencing was done on a sample of peripheral blood. This TCR came from a man in his fifties or sixties with active COVID-19. This chain's CDR3 is CASSRDRALTEAFF. CDR3 DNA sequence: TGTGCCAGCAGCCGGGACAGGGCGCTCACTGAAGCTTTCTTT.